These 2 T cell receptor beta chains were all obtained from the same sample, sequenced in a study of cytomegalovirus exposure and HLA in healthy donors. In the PCR, 60 Vbeta and 13 Jbeta primers were used. The table came from immunoSEQ multiplex PCR; TCRdb's copy has only in-frame clones and leaves some out. Among around 170,000 clones listed, approximately 85% were seen once. Source material: PBMCs. The receptors shown here come from a woman in her late teens or twenties in good health and CMV-seronegative.

This rearrangement joins TRBV19 to TRBJ1-5, with 8 bases aligning to TRBD1. Looked up from germline, CDR1 is LNHDA and CDR2 is SQIVND (reference sequence). The CDR3 is made up of 15 amino acids. With 1 base clipped from V and 6 bases from J, the junction kept 5 bases outside the gene matches. The CDR3 is CASSIGTGKVQPQHF. CDR3 nucleotide sequence: TGTGCCAGTAGTATAGGGACAGGGAAGGTTCAGCCCCAGCATTTT.

This rearrangement joins TRBV6-1 to TRBJ2-3; 11 bases agree with TRBD1. The V gene end was trimmed by 4 bases and the J gene end by 2 bases; junction bases not matched to a gene: 2. Germline loops: CDR1 MNHNS, CDR2 SASEGT. The CDR3 sequence is 15 residues long. For the CDR3, the DNA is TGTGCCAGCAGTGTGGACAGGGGGCCCACAGATACGCAGTATTTT. Translating it yields CASSVDRGPTDTQYF.